These T cell receptor beta chains were read from a single sample in a study of regulatory T cells in long-lasting Graves disease. TCRdb redid the calling of the multiplex PCR reads with MiXCR, one entry per CDR3 protein. This sample has hundreds of thousands of distinct CDR3 sequences, with 15% to 20% found just once. These same records also appear under a second study, on T cells in Graves' hyperthyroidism and ophthalmopathy.

Material: peripheral blood mononuclear cells (PBMCs), obtained at new diagnosis, from a patient treated with antithyroid drugs. Receptors originate from a man aged 40-55 years with Graves disease. The conserved cysteine and the conserved F or W are not part of the CDR3 here. The order of the fields is CDR3 length, V gene, CDR3 protein.

>13|TRBV12-5
ASGLDGQGSPLAF
>8|TRBV2
ASSSFRLR
>13|TRBV20-1
SARDDRGDPYEQY
>13|TRBV18
ASSPLSKGLYEQY
>10|TRBV7-3
ASSYFGTPST
>12|TRBV6-2/TRBV6-3
ASRKQGAHPGYT
>13|TRBV24-1
ATSDPRTGMDEQF
>11|TRBV20-1
SARDSGPPVGF
>15|TRBV6-1
ASSDAPTSGRYNEQF
>13|TRBV10-3
AISEGSSSYNEQF
>14|TRBV7-6
ASSSVIAGGYNEQF
>16|TRBV4-3
ASSQGWTSGGSTDTQY
>16|TRBV4-1
ASSQGLAGGPSYNEQF
>11|TRBV12-3/TRBV12-4
ASSLGREVEQY
>12|TRBV12-3/TRBV12-4
ASSLDRASYEQY
>10|TRBV3-1
ASQQEGTEAF
>10|TRBV19
ASSPAGTEAF
>13|TRBV27
ASSTSLGGTDTQY
>10|TRBV20-1
SAPRSRYEQY
>13|TRBV2
ASKTPGGPGDTQY
>11|TRBV27
ASSLTRGRPVF
>12|TRBV20-1
SARPRTGYQPQH
>11|TRBV28
ASTFTRGDGYT
>11|TRBV12-3/TRBV12-4
ASSFGRGQPQH
>13|TRBV5-1
ASSLIGTPEETQY
>12|TRBV19
ASSRWGGTDTQY
>10|TRBV10-2
ASSEVSGPPV
>12|TRBV3-1
ASSQGHLNTEAF
>11|TRBV11-3
ASSLGSDSPLH
>12|TRBV5-6
ASSLAGYTETQY
>11|TRBV7-9
ASSFGAGETQY
>13|TRBV20-1
SARGMGTGSQPQH
>14|TRBV12-3/TRBV12-4
ASSLMLAGETGELF
>17|TRBV7-2
ASSSGPGTGFTYNSPLH
>12|TRBV20-1
SARDGGGTDTQY
>16|TRBV4-3
ASSQAGTSGGAGNEQF
>12|TRBV28
ASSLGGHGNEQY
>13|TRBV4-2
ASSQSQGQNTEAF
>13|TRBV13
ASSFSGRRGNTTY
>14|TRBV18
ASSLTWTGASYEQY
>11|TRBV27
ASSSGLTGELF
>14|TRBV12-3/TRBV12-4
ASSPGTGVLYNEQF
>11|TRBV11-1
ASSLARRETQY
>12|TRBV12-3/TRBV12-4
ASKRDSNTDTQY
>10|TRBV20-1
SASSHPDTQY
>13|TRBV7-9
ASSSVVGGQETQY
>12|TRBV5-6
ASSPVGSEDTQY
>11|TRBV5-1
ASRFDGNTEAF
>10|TRBV12-3/TRBV12-4
ARDRDGSPLH
>10|TRBV20-1
SAGRDQETQY
>13|TRBV18
ASSPLRIGDTEAF